The 29 T cell receptor beta chains below all came from one sample that was sequenced in a study of blood T cell repertoires in COVID-19 (dated by TCRdb to about 2020). Library preparation was by the immunoSEQ multiplex PCR assay. Drawn from immuneACCESS, this table holds only the in-frame rearrangements with V and J called that TCRdb kept. Clones are partly lost; checked studies trace under half to an unresolved V gene and leave the rest unexplained. For this sample there are 200,000 to 250,000 clones; 80% to 85% appear just once. Approximately 6.5% of the sample is taken by the ten largest. Sequencing input: PBMCs or T cells enriched from blood (not recorded which). The receptors were sampled from a woman aged 40 to 55 who had recovered from COVID-19.

The rearrangement uses TRBV2 and TRBJ1-2, with TRBD1 matching over 7 bases. The CDR3 is 13 residues long. Germline V CDR1 and CDR2: SNHLY, FYNNEI. Trimming cost V 6 bases and J 4 bases; bases outside gene matches: 5. CDR3 protein: CASSAQGSYGYTF. In DNA form, the CDR3 reads TGTGCCAGCAGCGCACAGGGGAGCTATGGCTACACCTTC.

The rearrangement links TRBV9 to TRBJ2-2; TRBD2 aligns across 7 bases. CDR3 length: 17 amino acids. Germline CDR1 reads SGDLS; CDR2 reads YYNGEE. J gave up 6 bases and V 4 bases, and 15 bases lay outside the gene matches. The CDR3 DNA is TGTGCCAGCAGCTCCCAAAGTAGTGGGACTAAGGCCGGGGAGCTGTTTTTT. The encoded protein is CASSSQSSGTKAGELFF.

The chain couples TRBV5-1 to TRBJ2-3; possibly TRBD1 for D (6 bases). Trimming removed 6 bases at V and 5 bases at J, with 7 bases between. CDR3 length: 11 amino acids. CDR1 is SGHRS, CDR2 YFSETQ, per germline. CDR3 loop: CASTRGDTQYF. The DNA for the CDR3 is TGCGCCAGCACCAGGGGAGATACGCAGTATTTT.

V and J are TRBV12-3 or TRBV12-4 and TRBJ1-1; 8 positions agree with TRBD1. After removal of 5 bases from V and 5 bases from J, the junction contained 4 bases not matched to a gene. The CDR3 consists of 13 residues. This chain's CDR3 is CASSPDRGTEAFF. CDR3 sequence (DNA): TGTGCCAGCAGTCCCGACAGGGGAACTGAAGCTTTCTTT.

The V and J genes are TRBV15 and TRBJ2-7, with 7 bases fitting TRBD1. In germline, CDR1 is LNHNV, CDR2 YYDKDF (reference sequence). The junction had 11 bases not matched to a gene; V was cut back by 3 bases and J by 3 bases. This CDR3 is built from 16 residues. Here the CDR3 reads CATSSQLGTASYEQYF. The CDR3 DNA is TGTGCCACCAGCAGTCAACTCGGGACAGCGAGCTACGAGCAGTACTTC.

The chain combines TRBV1 with TRBJ2-2; the tabulated D call, TRBD2, remains unverified against the DNA. TRBV1 counts as a pseudogene. CDR3 length: 16 amino acids. CDR3 protein: CTSSHEGLQNTGELFF. The CDR3, as DNA: TGCACCAGCAGCCATGAGGGACTACAGAACACCGGGGAGCTGTTTTTT.

The chain links TRBV21-1 to TRBJ2-7; the D call TRBD1 from the table was never checked on the DNA. TRBV21-1 is a pseudogene locus. The CDR3 is 14 residues long. The CDR3 here is CASSMGQLSYEQYV. The CDR3, as DNA: TGTGCCAGCAGCATGGGACAACTCTCGTATGAGCAGTACGTC.

This chain connects TRBV19 to TRBJ1-3; weak D call: TRBD1 (6 bases). The CDR3 is 15 amino acids. The germline CDR1 and CDR2 sequences are LNHDA and SQIVND (reference sequence). Trimming took off 2 bases at V and 5 bases at J, with 13 bases between the two ends. CDR3 loop: CASSINREIRNTIYF. As DNA, the CDR3 is TGTGCCAGTAGTATAAACAGGGAGATAAGAAACACCATATATTTT.

The chain joins TRBV6-2 or TRBV6-3 to TRBJ2-7; no reliable D call. V lost 2 bases and J lost 7, with 9 bases in between. The length of the CDR3 is 12 residues. CDR1 MNHEY and CDR2 SVGEGT come from the germline V gene. The CDR3: CASSYGNGEQYV. CDR3 sequence (DNA): TGTGCCAGCAGTTACGGAAACGGGGAGCAGTACGTC.

Remarks on this clone: Additional DNA sequences in this sample encode the identical CDR3. This sequence joins TRBV6-5 and TRBJ2-7, with 7 positions matching TRBD2. This CDR3 is 14 amino acids long. After removal of 3 bases from V and 3 bases from J, the junction contained 5 bases not matched to a gene. Per the germline V gene, CDR1 is MNHEY and CDR2 is SVGAGI. The CDR3 DNA follows: TGTGCCAGCAGTTATGGCGGGAGAGGCTACGAGCAGTACTTC. Its protein product is CASSYGGRGYEQYF.

The J gene is TRBJ1-1, the V gene TRBV16, with a weak D call TRBD1 (6 bases). The CDR3 is 14 residues long. Per germline, CDR1 KGHSY and CDR2 FQNENV. With 1 base removed from V and 6 bases from J, the gap between germline ends came to 12 bases. CDR3 amino acids: CASSQFQGLAEAFF. The CDR3, as DNA: TGTGCCAGCAGCCAATTCCAGGGGTTGGCTGAAGCTTTCTTT.

This clone has only one observation. The chain combines TRBV7-2 with TRBJ1-1; TRBD1 aligns across 10 bases. The CDR3 is made up of 16 amino acids. Germline-derived CDR1 and CDR2 are SGHTA and FQGNSA. Trimming removed 5 bases from V and 7 bases from J; junction bases left unmatched: 13. The CDR3 DNA reads as TGTGCCAGCAGCCCCGACCTAGACAGGGGGCATGATGAAGCTTTCTTT. This encodes CASSPDLDRGHDEAFF.

V and J are TRBV9 and TRBJ2-1; D gene unclear. There are 15 residues in the CDR3. In germline, CDR1 is SGDLS, CDR2 YYNGEE. V gave up 2 bases and J gave up 8 bases, with 17 bases separating them. DNA of the CDR3: TGTGCCAGCAGCGTTAGCCCTAGATTGATTCATGAGCAGTTCTTC. Its translation: CASSVSPRLIHEQFF. Full variable domain (outside the CDR3, taken from reference TRBV9 and TRBJ2-1): DSGVTQTPKHLITATGQRVTLRCSPRSGDLSVYWYQQSLDQGLQFLIQYYNGEERAKGNILERFSAQQFPDLHSELNLSSLELGDSALYFCASSVSPRLIHEQFFGPGTRLTVL.

This clone was observed a handful of times. The chain employs TRBV7-3 and TRBJ2-2; 10 bases map to TRBD2. The CDR3 runs 16 residues. The J segment lost 6 bases and the V segment lost 5 bases, leaving 9 bases of the junction unmatched. Per germline, CDR1 SGHTA and CDR2 FQGTGA. In DNA form, the CDR3 reads TGTGCCAGCAGCCATACTAGCGGGGTCGGGCCCGGGGAGCTGTTTTTT. Protein product: CASSHTSGVGPGELFF.

The chain uses TRBV12-5 and TRBJ2-3, with 11 nucleotides matching TRBD2. Trimming at V came to 1 base and at J to 8 bases, leaving 11 bases not matched to a gene. This CDR3 contains 17 residues. The germline gives CDR1 LGHNT, CDR2 FRNRAP. The CDR3 here is CASGLAPFGTSGTTQYF. CDR3 in DNA: TGTGCTAGTGGTTTGGCCCCTTTTGGGACTAGCGGCACTACGCAGTATTTT.

The table lists this clone with a few counts. The chain couples TRBV19 to TRBJ2-3, with 7 bases matching TRBD2. J was trimmed by 4 bases and V by 3 bases; bases with no gene match: 7. The CDR3 is 15 residues long. The germline V gene encodes CDR1 LNHDA and CDR2 SQIVND (reference sequence). The CDR3 bases are TGTGCCAGTAGTATGAGGGCGGGAGTGGCAGATACGCAGTATTTT. This sequence encodes CASSMRAGVADTQYF.

The chain uses TRBV4-3 and TRBJ1-1; D is unclear. The ends were cut back, 0 bases at V and 1 base at J, with 6 bases in the middle. The CDR3 loop spans 14 amino acids. Per the germline V gene, CDR1 is LGHNA and CDR2 is YSLEER. CDR3 nucleotide sequence: TGCGCCAGCAGCCAAGATCGCGAGAACACTGAAGCTTTCTTT. Encoded protein: CASSQDRENTEAFF.

V gene TRBV19 combines with J gene TRBJ1-2; no firm D call. The CDR3 totals 16 residues. V was pared by 3 bases and J by 2 bases, with 16 bases between. Per germline, CDR1 LNHDA and CDR2 SQIVND (reference sequence). The CDR3 sequence is CASSIPPGDQNYGYTF. Here the CDR3 DNA reads TGTGCCAGTAGTATTCCTCCCGGGGATCAAAACTATGGCTACACCTTC. The full variable domain, in which reference TRBV19 and TRBJ1-2 provide the parts outside the CDR3, is DGGITQSPKYLFRKEGQNVTLSCEQNLNHDAMYWYRQDPGQGLRLIYYSQIVNDFQKGDIAEGYSVSREKKESFPLTVTSAQKNPTAFYLCASSIPPGDQNYGYTFGSGTRLTVV.

This chain links TRBV11-2 with TRBJ2-7; TRBD2 might be the D (5 bases). Between the trimmed V and J ends, which lost 4 bases and 2 bases, there was a span of 12 bases. The CDR3 is 14 residues long. CDR1 is SGHAT and CDR2 is FQNNGV in the germline V gene. CDR3 coding DNA: TGTGCCAGCAGCTCCCTCGGAGGTCCCTACGAGCAGTACTTC. Translating gives CASSSLGGPYEQYF.

CDR3 bases: TGTGCCTGGAAGTTTGACGGGGGGACTGAAGCTTTCTTT. This translates into CAWKFDGGTEAFF. The chain recombines TRBV30 with TRBJ1-1; the D gene is possibly TRBD1 (5 bases). With 4 bases removed from V and 5 bases from J, the gap between germline ends came to 14 bases. Germline V gene lookup returns CDR1 GTSNPN and CDR2 SVGIG (reference sequence). The CDR3 runs 13 residues.

The rearrangement joins TRBV7-3 to TRBJ2-5, with 8 positions matching TRBD2. The V segment lost 2 bases and the J segment 5 bases; nucleotides outside the gene matches: 4. The CDR3 runs 14 residues. Germline V gene sequence: CDR1 SGHTA, CDR2 FQGTGA. This CDR3 reads CASSLGGRQETQYF. The CDR3, as DNA: TGTGCCAGCAGCTTAGGCGGGAGGCAGGAGACCCAGTACTTC.

The J gene is TRBJ1-5, the V gene TRBV3-1 (or the pseudogene TRBV3-2); no clear D gene. The V gene's germline CDR1 is LGHDT and CDR2 YNNKEL (reference sequence). V dropped 1 base and J dropped 4 bases, with 8 bases sitting between them. The CDR3 has 14 amino acids. DNA of the CDR3: TGTGCCAGCAGCCAAGCAGTTTCTAATCAGCCCCAGCATTTT. Translated: CASSQAVSNQPQHF.

The V and J genes are TRBV18 and TRBJ2-1; the match to TRBD1 covers 10 bases. This CDR3 region has 16 residues. In germline, CDR1 is KGHSH, CDR2 LQKENI. The J segment lost 7 bases and the V segment lost 2 bases, leaving 8 bases of the junction unmatched. CDR3 sequence (DNA): TGTGCCAGCTCACCAATAAGACAGGGGGCTTCAAATGAGCAGTTCTTC. Its translation is CASSPIRQGASNEQFF.

The rearrangement joins TRBV11-2 to TRBJ1-5; 9 bases line up with TRBD1. J gave up 7 bases and V 4 bases, and 2 bases lay outside the gene matches. This CDR3 contains 13 residues. The germline gives CDR1 SGHAT, CDR2 FQNNGV. The CDR3: CASSWDRAQPQHF. The DNA for the CDR3 is TGTGCCAGCAGCTGGGACAGGGCCCAGCCCCAGCATTTT.

This clone was picked up one time. J is TRBJ2-5 and V is TRBV11-3; 10 bases align to TRBD2. Looked up from germline, CDR1 is SGHNT and CDR2 is YENEEA. V trimming: 1 base; J trimming: 2 bases; junction bases outside the gene matches: 4. CDR3 length: 16 amino acids. The CDR3 loop reads CASSLVLAGEQETQYF. CDR3 coding DNA: TGTGCCAGCAGCTTAGTCCTAGCGGGAGAACAAGAGACCCAGTACTTC.

This clone was found a few times. The V gene is TRBV11-3, the J gene TRBJ2-3, with D possibly being TRBD1 (5 bases). Germline V CDR1 and CDR2: SGHNT, YENEEA. V lost 5 bases, J lost 2 bases, and 11 bases lay in between. This CDR3 comprises 14 residues. The CDR3: CASSRGPPTDTQYF. For the CDR3, the DNA is TGTGCCAGCAGCAGGGGTCCCCCCACAGATACGCAGTATTTT.

This sequence joins TRBV5-6 and TRBJ2-3, with TRBD2 identical over 8 bases. The CDR3 length is 16 residues. Germline V gene sequence: CDR1 SGHDT, CDR2 YYEEEE. V shed 0 bases and J 2 bases; nucleotides not matched to a gene: 5. The CDR3 spells CASSLGSGTLTDTQYF. The CDR3 coding sequence is TGTGCCAGCAGCTTGGGTAGCGGGACGCTCACAGATACGCAGTATTTT.

The gene calls are TRBV20-1 and TRBJ1-4, with D uncertain. The V and J ends lost 3 bases and 7 bases respectively, with 12 bases between them. The CDR3 is made up of 13 amino acids. Germline V gene lookup returns CDR1 DFQATT and CDR2 SNEGSKA (reference sequence). The CDR3 here is CSASSGWSEKLFF. In DNA form, the CDR3 reads TGCAGTGCTAGTTCGGGGTGGAGTGAAAAACTGTTTTTT.

The V and J genes are TRBV27 and TRBJ2-1, with D possibly TRBD2 on 5 matching bases. The CDR3 has 13 residues. From germline, CDR1 is MNHEY and CDR2 SMNVEV (reference sequence). V lost 7 bases, J lost 3 bases, and 10 bases lay in between. CDR3 DNA: TGTGCCAGCATAGAAGACTACTACAATGAGCAGTTCTTC. This translates into CASIEDYYNEQFF.